The 6 T cell receptor beta chains given below trace back to one sample, sequenced in a study of prognosis after radiotherapy for stage I lung cancer. From genomic DNA, two-round multiplex PCR was used to amplify TCR beta CDR3. Used in first-round PCR were primers specific to each TRBV and TRBJ gene. MiXCR, run by TCRdb on the multiplex PCR reads, gives a single entry per CDR3 protein. Of about 19,000 distinct CDR3 sequences listed, around three fifths are singletons. Source: PBMCs, taken before or after stereotactic body radiation therapy (not recorded which). All receptors derive from a donor aged 50 or older with non-small cell lung cancer.

The table lists this clonotype with many counts. The chain couples TRBV6-1 to TRBJ2-7; TRBD2 agrees at 14 bases. J gave up 2 bases and V 6 bases, and 3 bases lay outside the gene matches. This CDR3 has 15 residues. The germline CDR1 and CDR2 sequences are MNHNS and SASEGT. The CDR3, as DNA: TGTGCCAGCAGCAGGGGACTAGCGGGAGCCTACGAGCAGTACTTC. It translates to CASSRGLAGAYEQYF.

Notes on this clonotype: One end of the junction is discordant with germline, which a read error may explain. The chain employs TRBV20-1 and TRBJ2-7, with TRBD2 identical over 9 bases. Germline CDR1 reads DFQATT; CDR2 reads SNEGSKA (reference sequence). This CDR3 has 13 residues. Written as DNA, the CDR3 is TGCAGTGCCAGAGGTAGCGGGAGCTACGATCAGTACTTC. Translated, it gives CSARGSGSYDQYF.

Points on this clonotype: The likely explanation is a read error, given a far larger clone one base away. The chain recombines TRBV6-4 with TRBJ2-7, with 10 bases matching TRBD1. J lost 7 bases, V lost 6 bases, and 12 bases had no gene match. This CDR3 contains 15 residues. Germline V gives CDR1 MRHNA, CDR2 SNTAGT. The CDR3 is CASSTVGTGVGEQYF. The CDR3 bases are TGTGCCAGCAGCACGGTGGGGACAGGGGTTGGGGAGCAGTACTTC.

This clonotype is classed as medium-sized (0.01 to 0.1%). The rearrangement joins TRBV13 to TRBJ2-2, with D tentatively TRBD1 or TRBD2 (6 bases each). Germline lookup yields CDR1 PRHDT and CDR2 FYEKMQ (reference sequence). V lost 2 bases to trimming and J lost 3 bases, with 13 bases between them. This CDR3 has 16 amino acids. CDR3: CASSLYSGGDTGELFF. The CDR3, as DNA: TGTGCCAGCAGCTTATATTCCGGGGGCGACACCGGGGAGCTGTTTTTT.

J is TRBJ2-7 and V is TRBV28; D perhaps matches TRBD1 (5 bases). Germline-derived CDR1 and CDR2 are MDHEN and SYDVKM. This CDR3 spans 13 amino acids. Trimming shortened V by 2 bases and J by 6 bases, and 11 bases separated the two germline ends. The CDR3 sequence is CASSLGAPSEQYF. The CDR3 DNA reads TGTGCCAGCAGTTTAGGGGCCCCTAGCGAGCAGTACTTC.

The chain is built from TRBV7-9 and TRBJ2-2, with 8 bases identical to TRBD1. CDR3 size: 16 residues. With V trimmed by 2 bases and J by 2 bases, 4 bases remained unmatched. Germline CDR1 and CDR2: SEHNR and FQNEAQ (reference sequence). CDR3 DNA sequence: TGTGCCAGCAGCTTAACCCAGGGGGCTAACACCGGGGAGCTGTTTTTT. Its translation is CASSLTQGANTGELFF.